This entry lists 20 T cell receptor beta chains sequenced from one sample in a study of cytomegalovirus exposure and HLA in healthy donors. The PCR was carried out with 60 Vbeta primers and 13 Jbeta primers. Only in-frame clones appear in the TCRdb table, and some are missing; sequencing was by immunoSEQ multiplex PCR. Here the sample spans 100,000 to 150,000 clones, 60% to 80% being singletons. The source material was PBMCs. The receptors come from a female donor in good health and CMV-seronegative.

The chain combines TRBV19 with TRBJ1-5; D unclear. Germline-derived CDR1 and CDR2 are LNHDA and SQIVND (reference sequence). Trimming left V 3 bases short and J 6 bases short, with 12 bases between. The CDR3 spans 14 residues. The CDR3 sequence is CASSIRIQAQPQHF. CDR3 in DNA: TGTGCCAGTAGTATCCGAATTCAGGCTCAGCCCCAGCATTTT.

The genes are TRBV6-5 and TRBJ2-2; 15 bases match TRBD2. Trimming removed 4 bases from V and 8 bases from J; junction bases left unmatched: 5. Germline values: CDR1 MNHEY, CDR2 SVGAGI. This CDR3 is 16 amino acids long. The CDR3 nucleotides are TGTGCCAGCAGTTCCGGGACTAGCGGGAGGAGGGGGGAGCTGTTTTTT. It translates to CASSSGTSGRRGELFF.

This chain links TRBV19 with TRBJ1-5; 10 nucleotides match TRBD1. CDR3 length equals 15 residues. V was pared by 4 bases and J by 6 bases, with 6 bases of the junction left unmatched. Germline V gene lookup returns CDR1 LNHDA and CDR2 SQIVND (reference sequence). This CDR3 is CASSSRDRGVQPQHF. CDR3 coding DNA: TGTGCCAGTAGTAGCCGGGACAGGGGAGTTCAGCCCCAGCATTTT.

The V and J genes are TRBV5-6 and TRBJ2-7, with 13 positions matching TRBD2. Germline lookup yields CDR1 SGHDT and CDR2 YYEEEE. The trim removed 5 bases at V and 3 bases at J, leaving 11 bases unmatched. The CDR3 length is 17 residues. In DNA form, the CDR3 reads TGTGCCAGCAGGATACTAGCGGGAGGGCCCGGGTACTACGAGCAGTACTTC. It codes for CASRILAGGPGYYEQYF.

The CDR3 DNA is TGTGCCAGCAGCCCCTGGGACAGGGGCACTGAAGCTTTCTTT. It codes for CASSPWDRGTEAFF. This rearrangement joins TRBV7-9 to TRBJ1-1; 10 bases are shared with TRBD1. J was trimmed by 4 bases and V by 5 bases; bases with no gene match: 4. Germline loops: CDR1 SEHNR, CDR2 FQNEAQ (reference sequence). This CDR3 spans 14 amino acids.

The chain combines TRBV7-9 with TRBJ2-4, with a tentative D call TRBD2 (6 bases). Per germline, CDR1 SEHNR and CDR2 FQNEAQ (reference sequence). V was shortened by 0 bases and J by 3 bases, with 15 bases between the two germline ends. This CDR3 is 17 amino acids long. The CDR3 loop is CASSLAGSSGVKNIQYF. DNA of the CDR3: TGTGCCAGCAGCTTAGCAGGAAGTAGCGGCGTCAAAAACATTCAGTACTTC. Using reference TRBV7-9 and TRBJ2-4 for the parts outside the CDR3, the full variable domain is DTGVSQNPRHKITKRGQNVTFRCDPISEHNRLYWYRQTLGQGPEFLTYFQNEAQLEKSRLLSDRFSAERPKGSFSTLEIQRTEQGDSAMYLCASSLAGSSGVKNIQYFGAGTRLSVL.

The J gene is TRBJ1-4, the V gene TRBV10-1, with no clear D. Germline V lookup: CDR1 WNHNN, CDR2 SYGVQD (reference sequence). The CDR3 length is 13 residues. Trimming cost V 0 bases and J 8 bases, with 7 bases left between them. CDR3 residues: CASSESGVEKLFF. CDR3 nucleotide sequence: TGCGCCAGCAGTGAGTCCGGTGTAGAAAAACTGTTTTTT.

The rearrangement joins TRBV2 to TRBJ2-7; perhaps TRBD1 as D (6 bases). Deletions cut 7 bases from V and 2 bases from J, with 12 bases between. The germline gives CDR1 SNHLY, CDR2 FYNNEI. The CDR3 extends over 13 amino acids. As DNA, the CDR3 is TGTGCCAGCACCTACGGACAGACCTACGAGCAGTACTTC. Amino acid sequence: CASTYGQTYEQYF.

The chain uses TRBV5-8 and TRBJ2-3, with a tentative D call TRBD1 (6 bases). V lost 0 bases and J lost 0, with 14 bases in between. The germline gives CDR1 SGHTS, CDR2 YDEGEE. CDR3 length: 17 residues. The CDR3 sequence: CASSLGAGTSSTDTQYF. For the CDR3, the DNA is TGTGCCAGCAGCTTGGGTGCCGGGACAAGCAGCACAGATACGCAGTATTTT.

The rearrangement uses TRBV19 and TRBJ1-2; a possible D gene is TRBD1 (6 bases). CDR1 and CDR2 from the germline V gene are LNHDA and SQIVND (reference sequence). Trimming took off 3 bases at V and 5 bases at J, with 16 bases between the two ends. The CDR3 sequence is 15 residues long. The CDR3 nucleotides are TGTGCCAGTAGTATTCAAGGACAGTTCGGGTATGGCTACACCTTC. Its protein product is CASSIQGQFGYGYTF.

The genes are TRBV7-9 and TRBJ1-2, with TRBD1 as a possible D gene (5 bases). Trimming stripped 2 bases from V and 4 bases from J, with 8 bases between. There are 13 residues in the CDR3. Germline lookup yields CDR1 SEHNR and CDR2 FQNEAQ (reference sequence). CDR3 sequence (DNA): TGTGCCAGCAGCTTACAGGGTGGCTATGGCTACACCTTC. It codes for CASSLQGGYGYTF.

This clone showed up just a few times. The chain combines TRBV28 with TRBJ1-4; no firm D call. V was clipped by 6 bases and J by 0 bases, with 17 bases between them. The CDR3 covers 17 residues. The germline V gene encodes CDR1 MDHEN and CDR2 SYDVKM. The CDR3 region is CASSEGLGRATNEKLFF. The CDR3 nucleotides read TGTGCCAGCAGCGAAGGCCTTGGGAGAGCAACTAATGAAAAACTGTTTTTT.

The chain links TRBV7-2 to TRBJ2-3; maybe TRBD1 (6 bases). The germline V gene encodes CDR1 SGHTA and CDR2 FQGNSA. The V end was cut by 5 bases, the J end by 4 bases, with 10 bases between. The CDR3 is 13 amino acids. CDR3 loop: CASSLEGADTQYF. For the CDR3, the DNA is TGTGCCAGCAGCCTAGAGGGGGCAGATACGCAGTATTTT.

The genes are TRBV18 and TRBJ2-1; 8 bases match TRBD2. V was pared by 3 bases and J by 7 bases, with 8 bases of the junction left unmatched. CDR1 is KGHSH, CDR2 LQKENI, per germline. The CDR3 spans 15 residues. The DNA for the CDR3 is TGTGCCAGCTCACCTCCACCGGGAGGGGGGAATGAGCAGTTCTTC. Its translation: CASSPPPGGGNEQFF.

This chain uses TRBV6-4 with TRBJ1-5; D is perhaps TRBD1 (5 bases). CDR1 is MRHNA, CDR2 SNTAGT, per germline. The V end was cut by 0 bases, the J end by 11 bases, with 14 bases between. There are 14 residues in the CDR3. CDR3 DNA: TGTGCCAGCAGTGACTCCGCAGGCGTAGGGGCCCAGCATTTT. Amino acids: CASSDSAGVGAQHF.

The table lists this clone with a few counts. The chain uses TRBV5-1 and TRBJ2-3, with D possibly being TRBD1 (5 bases). The CDR3 is made up of 15 amino acids. V lost 2 bases to trimming and J lost 6 bases, with 16 bases between them. Germline values: CDR1 SGHRS, CDR2 YFSETQ. The DNA of the CDR3 is TGCGCCAGCAGCTTAGCAGGGCCCGGTTTGGATACGCAGTATTTT. Protein: CASSLAGPGLDTQYF. Full variable domain (rest looked up from reference TRBV5-1 and TRBJ2-3): KAGVTQTPRYLIKTRGQQVTLSCSPISGHRSVSWYQQTPGQGLQFLFEYFSETQRNKGNFPGRFSGRQFSNSRSEMNVSTLELGDSALYLCASSLAGPGLDTQYFGPGTRLTVL.

The V and J genes are TRBV4-2 and TRBJ2-3; 14 bases line up with TRBD2. After removal of 1 base from V and 4 bases from J, the junction contained 1 base not matched to a gene. The length of the CDR3 is 16 residues. The germline CDR1 and CDR2 sequences are LGHNA and YNFKEQ. CDR3 amino acids: CASSQATSGRADTQYF. The CDR3 nucleotides read TGTGCCAGCAGCCAAGCGACTAGCGGGAGGGCAGATACGCAGTATTTT.

The chain has TRBV6-6 and TRBJ2-7; maybe TRBD1 (6 bases). V dropped 0 bases and J dropped 4 bases, with 16 bases sitting between them. The germline gives CDR1 MNHNY, CDR2 SVGAGI (reference sequence). This CDR3 comprises 16 residues. The CDR3 region has the DNA TGTGCCAGCAGTTACTCGTTGGCAGGGGTAAGATACGAGCAGTACTTC. It translates to CASSYSLAGVRYEQYF.

This chain joins TRBV7-8 and TRBJ2-7; the match to TRBD1 covers 8 bases. The CDR3 covers 14 residues. Trimming at V came to 7 bases and at J to 6 bases, leaving 11 bases not matched to a gene. The germline V gene encodes CDR1 SGHVS and CDR2 FQNEAQ. For the CDR3, the DNA is TGTGCCAGCACCCCTGGACAGGGAGCGGCCGAGCAGTACTTC. It is translated as CASTPGQGAAEQYF. The full variable domain, its missing parts supplied by reference TRBV7-8 and TRBJ2-7, is GAGVSQSPRYKVAKRGQDVALRCDPISGHVSLFWYQQALGQGPEFLTYFQNEAQLDKSGLPSDRFFAERPEGSVSTLKIQRTQQEDSAVYLCASTPGQGAAEQYFGPGTRLTVT.

This clone has just one count. The chain employs TRBV4-3 and TRBJ2-1, with 7 bases identical to TRBD2. Germline lookup yields CDR1 LGHNA and CDR2 YSLEER. With 1 base clipped from V and 9 bases from J, the junction kept 9 bases outside the gene matches. The CDR3 runs 15 residues. The CDR3 protein is CASSQGLAFSVEQFF. As DNA, the CDR3 is TGCGCCAGCAGCCAAGGACTAGCCTTCAGTGTTGAGCAGTTCTTC.